The clone carrying this T cell receptor (beta chain) was counted many times. Its antigen is unidentified. The data derive from a study of metastatic and nonmetastatic thyroid tumors. Study as a whole: It was across blood and tumor or nodule tissue from malignant and benign thyroid patients that repertoires were compared. General observations from the study: Reports indicated that malignant thyroid tumors showed significantly higher TCR beta diversity than benign nodules did, in blood and tumor.

CDR1 and CDR2 (germline): DFQATT, SNEGSKA (reference sequence). V was shortened by 6 bases and J by 3 bases, with 21 bases between the two germline ends. The length of the CDR3 is 15 residues. Per the original data handling: Across clinicopathological groups, CDR3 differences served as the basis for building a distant-metastasis classifier for papillary thyroid cancer. Through MiXCR, TCRdb re-clonotyped the PCR reads. None of the V and J calls come from the authors' own analysis; TCRdb made them. The sample has 45,000 or so clones, less than 5% seen once. No treatment had been given to any patient before thyroid surgery.

This receptor was taken from a female donor with papillary thyroid cancer or a benign thyroid nodule (not recorded which). Some clones in this sample may be carry-over from other donors' samples. The sequenced material came from blood. J is TRBJ2-7 and V is TRBV20-1, with a tentative D call TRBD1 (6 bases). The chain's CDR3 is CSAASNRARRYEQYF. The CDR3 nucleotides read TGCAGTGCAGCTTCCAACAGGGCTCGACGCTACGAGCAGTACTTC.